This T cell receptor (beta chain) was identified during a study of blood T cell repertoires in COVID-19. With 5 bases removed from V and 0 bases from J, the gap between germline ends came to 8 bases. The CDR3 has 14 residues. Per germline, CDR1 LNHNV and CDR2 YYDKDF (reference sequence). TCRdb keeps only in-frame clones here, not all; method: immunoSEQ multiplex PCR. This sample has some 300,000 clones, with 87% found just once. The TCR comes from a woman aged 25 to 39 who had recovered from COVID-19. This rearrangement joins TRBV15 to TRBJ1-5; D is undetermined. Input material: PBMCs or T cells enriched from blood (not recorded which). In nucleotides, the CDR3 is TGTGCCACCAGCGCCGGGGATAGCAATCAGCCCCAGCATTTT. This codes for CATSAGDSNQPQHF.